This TCR beta chain was recovered during a study of cytomegalovirus exposure and HLA in healthy donors. Whole-study context: Inside one of the first data releases sat around 77 million unique TCRs taken from HLA-typed donors.

Healthy bone marrow donors formed the donor group. The PCR ran on 60 Vbeta and 13 Jbeta primers. Assay: immunoSEQ multiplex PCR; the TCRdb copy retains only in-frame clones and omits some. Of hundreds of thousands of clones detected, 85% to 90% appear once; the ten largest clones hold around 2.1%. Note on this clone: Its specificity is not known.

The CDR3 spans 13 residues. J lost 10 bases, V lost 5 bases, and 10 bases had no gene match. The germline V gene encodes CDR1 MNHEY and CDR2 SVGAGI. General study findings and limits: Some V segments (TRBV6-2 and TRBV6-3 among them) were excluded as indistinguishable.

V is TRBV6-5 and J is TRBJ1-2; 7 nucleotides agree with TRBD1. The clonotype comes from a woman in her late teens or twenties in good health and CMV-seronegative. Sequenced input: PBMCs. DNA of the CDR3: TGTGCCAGCAGTGCCGGACAGGAAGTGGACTACACCTTC. As protein: CASSAGQEVDYTF.